The 31 T cell receptor beta chains presented below share a single source sample, sequenced in a study of shared clonotypes between healthy human individuals. TCRdb's table, derived via immunoSEQ multiplex PCR, lists solely in-frame clones and lacks some. The top ten hold less than 0.13% of the sample, which has about 550,000 clones, around 95% seen once. CD45RO-negative CD8 cells positively selected for CCR7 made up the naive population, which excluded terminally differentiated effector memory CD45RA+ cells. The sequencing sample was made of naive CD8+ T cells sorted from blood. Receptors were obtained from a woman under 40 in good health.

V gene TRBV19 combines with J gene TRBJ2-7; TRBD1 is a possible D gene (6 bases). The CDR3 spans 15 residues. V dropped 3 bases and J dropped 4 bases, with 16 bases sitting between them. Germline CDR1 and CDR2: LNHDA and SQIVND (reference sequence). The CDR3 coding sequence is TGTGCCAGTAGTATGACGACAGGAGTCTCGTACGAGCAGTACTTC. Translated: CASSMTTGVSYEQYF.

Points on this clone: The sample holds other DNA sequences that translate to the same CDR3. The V gene is TRBV9, the J gene TRBJ2-2; D is possibly TRBD2 (5 bases). Trimming took off 2 bases at V and 3 bases at J, with 11 bases between the two ends. This CDR3 has 15 amino acids. Germline CDR1 reads SGDLS; CDR2 reads YYNGEE. The CDR3 sequence is CASSVESGYTGELFF. CDR3 nucleotides: TGTGCCAGCAGCGTGGAGAGCGGATACACCGGGGAGCTGTTTTTT.

This clone has only one observation. The chain employs TRBV6-5 and TRBJ2-7, with TRBD2 matching over 7 bases. The CDR3 loop spans 16 amino acids. V gave up 2 bases and J gave up 4 bases; unmatched junction bases: 11. CDR1 and CDR2 (germline): MNHEY, SVGAGI. CDR3 protein: CASSYAPSGVAYEQYF. CDR3 bases: TGTGCCAGCAGTTACGCTCCTAGCGGAGTAGCGTACGAGCAGTACTTC.

This clone came up a few times. This sequence joins TRBV7-9 and TRBJ1-2; maybe TRBD1 (5 bases). CDR3 length: 14 amino acids. Trimming shortened V by 4 bases and J by 4 bases, and 13 bases separated the two germline ends. Per germline, CDR1 SEHNR and CDR2 FQNEAQ (reference sequence). CDR3 region: CASSSSGGSYGYTF. Written as DNA, the CDR3 is TGTGCCAGCAGCTCCTCGGGGGGTTCCTATGGCTACACCTTC.

The chain links TRBV29-1 to TRBJ2-4; 8 positions match TRBD2. The V gene end was trimmed by 1 base and the J gene end by 0 bases; junction bases not matched to a gene: 11. Germline V gives CDR1 SQVTM, CDR2 ANQGSEA. The CDR3 runs 18 residues. Written as DNA, the CDR3 is TGCAGCGTTGAAGGGAGTCGAGCGGGAGAGATAGCCAAAAACATTCAGTACTTC. It specifies CSVEGSRAGEIAKNIQYF.

V usage is TRBV4-1 and J usage is TRBJ2-5; D possibly uses TRBD1 or TRBD2 (5 bases each). The V and J ends lost 0 bases and 4 bases respectively, with 18 bases between them. This CDR3 has 17 residues. The germline V gene encodes CDR1 MGHRA and CDR2 YSYEKL. The CDR3 DNA follows: TGCGCCAGCAGCCAAGATGAGGGGCTCGGGGTGACAGAGACCCAGTACTTC. The encoded protein is CASSQDEGLGVTETQYF.

The V and J genes are TRBV19 and TRBJ2-2; D is unresolved. Germline-derived CDR1 and CDR2 are LNHDA and SQIVND (reference sequence). V was pared by 1 base and J by 3 bases, with 3 bases between. CDR3 size: 13 residues. The CDR3 sequence: CASSIVHTGELFF. For the CDR3, the DNA is TGTGCCAGTAGTATAGTTCACACCGGGGAGCTGTTTTTT.

About this clone: An end of the junction differs from the germline gene, which may be a read error. V usage is TRBV28 and J usage is TRBJ2-1; possibly TRBD2 for D (7 bases). Per germline, CDR1 MDHEN and CDR2 SYDVKM. The CDR3 sequence is 14 residues long. The CDR3, as DNA: TGCGCTGCCCGAGGGGGGGGTTATGCGAATGAGCAGTTCTTC. Its translation: CAARGGGYANEQFF.

CDR3 nucleotides: TGTGCCAGCGGACCCGGGGGTATTGCCTATGGCTACACCTTC. Its protein is CASGPGGIAYGYTF. V is TRBV6-5 and J is TRBJ1-2; D is perhaps TRBD1 (5 bases). Germline CDR1 reads MNHEY; CDR2 reads SVGAGI. There are 14 residues in the CDR3. V was trimmed by 8 bases and J by 4 bases, leaving 17 bases between them.

The V and J genes are TRBV21-1 and TRBJ2-7. TRBV21-1 is classified as a pseudogene. This CDR3 spans 15 amino acids. The CDR3: CASSKALSRSYEQYF. The CDR3 region has the DNA TGTGCCAGCAGCAAAGCTCTGTCCCGATCCTACGAGCAGTACTTC.

V usage is TRBV7-9 and J usage is TRBJ1-5; D may be TRBD1 (5 bases). Germline V lookup: CDR1 SEHNR, CDR2 FQNEAQ (reference sequence). V lost 1 base and J lost 2, with 9 bases in between. This CDR3 has 15 residues. The CDR3 is CASSLVGAGNQPQHF. CDR3 bases: TGTGCCAGCAGCTTAGTCGGGGCTGGCAATCAGCCCCAGCATTTT.

The rearrangement links TRBV5-4 to TRBJ2-2; no firm D call. The germline gives CDR1 SGHNT, CDR2 YYREEE (reference sequence). The CDR3 extends over 16 amino acids. Trimming left V 4 bases short and J 3 bases short, with 16 bases between. In DNA, the CDR3 is TGTGCCAGCAGCCCACAACGTACGGCGGACACCGGGGAGCTGTTTTTT. It encodes CASSPQRTADTGELFF.

A note on this clone: This same CDR3 is encoded by further DNA sequences in the sample. This chain links TRBV9 with TRBJ2-2; D tentatively reads TRBD1 or TRBD2 (6 bases each). In germline, CDR1 is SGDLS, CDR2 YYNGEE. The CDR3 length is 14 residues. V lost 0 bases to trimming and J lost 4 bases, with 7 bases between them. CDR3 nucleotide sequence: TGTGCCAGCAGCGTAGAGGGGGGCACCGGGGAGCTGTTTTTT. Protein: CASSVEGGTGELFF.

V and J are TRBV10-1 and TRBJ2-7; no definite D call. Germline V gene sequence: CDR1 WNHNN, CDR2 SYGVQD (reference sequence). This CDR3 region has 14 residues. V dropped 3 bases and J dropped 6 bases, with 15 bases sitting between them. CDR3 amino acids: CASSEGPHLGEQYF. For the CDR3, the DNA is TGCGCCAGCAGTGAAGGGCCCCATCTCGGCGAGCAGTACTTC.

V gene TRBV19 combines with J gene TRBJ1-3; no firm D call. The CDR3 is 13 residues long. Per germline, CDR1 LNHDA and CDR2 SQIVND (reference sequence). Trimming cost V 3 bases and J 3 bases, with 6 bases left between them. The DNA for the CDR3 is TGTGCCAGTAGTATGGCACATGGAAACACCATATATTTT. As protein: CASSMAHGNTIYF.

The rearrangement uses TRBV7-8 and TRBJ1-2, with a possible D match to TRBD1 (5 bases). Between the trimmed V and J ends, which lost 2 bases and 3 bases, there was a span of 19 bases. The CDR3 has 17 amino acids. Per the germline V gene, CDR1 is SGHVS and CDR2 is FQNEAQ. CDR3 DNA sequence: TGTGCCAGCAGCTTATCATGGAACTTGGGGGAGCACTATGGCTACACCTTC. Residues: CASSLSWNLGEHYGYTF.

The chain uses TRBV19 and TRBJ1-5; possible D gene TRBD1, 5 bases. CDR3 length: 17 residues. Germline CDR1 reads LNHDA; CDR2 reads SQIVND (reference sequence). V was pared by 2 bases and J by 0 bases, with 14 bases between. The DNA for the CDR3 is TGTGCCAGTAGTATACCCGTACAGGCACGTAGCAATCAGCCCCAGCATTTT. Protein product: CASSIPVQARSNQPQHF.

V and J are TRBV7-7 and TRBJ2-7; D not certain. Trimming shortened V by 1 base and J by 3 bases, and 7 bases separated the two germline ends. Germline V gene data show CDR1 as SSHAT and CDR2 as FNYEAQ (reference sequence). The CDR3 totals 13 residues. The CDR3 reads CASSLETGYEQYF. The CDR3 DNA follows: TGTGCCAGCAGCTTAGAAACGGGCTACGAGCAGTACTTC.

This clone was observed once. The V and J genes are TRBV7-8 and TRBJ2-1; 11 bases fit TRBD1. Trimming cost V 0 bases and J 8 bases; bases outside gene matches: 3. The germline V gene has CDR1 SGHVS and CDR2 FQNEAQ. This CDR3 is 15 amino acids long. DNA for the CDR3: TGTGCCAGCAGCTTAGCCGGACAGGGGGCTTATGAGCAGTTCTTC. As protein: CASSLAGQGAYEQFF.

J is TRBJ2-7 and V is TRBV27; D may be TRBD1 or TRBD2 (6 bases each). The V gene lost 6 bases and the J gene lost 4 bases, with 22 bases spanning the gap. The germline V gene has CDR1 MNHEY and CDR2 SMNVEV (reference sequence). There are 16 residues in the CDR3. The DNA for the CDR3 is TGTGCCAGCAGACCTCCCCGGGGGCTAGGTCCTTACGAGCAGTACTTC. Translating it yields CASRPPRGLGPYEQYF.

The chain recombines TRBV10-1 with TRBJ2-1; 13 bases agree with TRBD2. Trimming removed 3 bases from V and 6 bases from J; junction bases left unmatched: 2. Germline values: CDR1 WNHNN, CDR2 SYGVQD (reference sequence). The CDR3 has 15 residues. CDR3 residues: CASSDWTSGSNEQFF. The DNA for the CDR3 is TGCGCCAGCAGTGATTGGACTAGCGGGAGCAATGAGCAGTTCTTC.

The chain recombines TRBV9 with TRBJ1-3, with D possibly matching TRBD1 (6 bases). The CDR3 consists of 19 residues. Germline-derived CDR1 and CDR2 are SGDLS and YYNGEE. V lost 0 bases, J lost 0 bases, and 19 bases lay in between. The CDR3 spells CASSVDQGTSPFSGNTIYF. For the CDR3, the DNA is TGTGCCAGCAGCGTAGACCAAGGGACATCGCCCTTCTCTGGAAACACCATATATTTT.

J is TRBJ2-3 and V is TRBV28, with a tentative D call TRBD2 (5 bases). Trimming shortened V by 3 bases and J by 2 bases, and 9 bases separated the two germline ends. Germline V gives CDR1 MDHEN, CDR2 SYDVKM. CDR3 length equals 14 residues. CDR3 residues: CASSLDWNTDTQYF. In DNA, the CDR3 is TGTGCCAGCAGTTTGGACTGGAACACAGATACGCAGTATTTT.

The rearrangement uses TRBV27 and TRBJ2-2; TRBD2 matches at 11 bases. The germline V gene has CDR1 MNHEY and CDR2 SMNVEV (reference sequence). This CDR3 is built from 15 residues. Trimming removed 5 bases from V and 5 bases from J; junction bases left unmatched: 4. CDR3 region: CASSALAGVTGELFF. The DNA of the CDR3 is TGTGCCAGCAGTGCACTAGCGGGAGTTACCGGGGAGCTGTTTTTT.

The rearrangement joins TRBV11-2 to TRBJ1-4; perhaps TRBD1 as D (5 bases). This CDR3 spans 15 amino acids. Germline V gene sequence: CDR1 SGHAT, CDR2 FQNNGV. Trimming removed 1 base at V and 8 bases at J, with 14 bases between. CDR3 DNA: TGTGCCAGCAGCTTAGGGGGTAGGGGAGGAGAAAAACTGTTTTTT. As protein: CASSLGGRGGEKLFF.

The chain employs TRBV7-8 and TRBJ2-1; D is unresolved. V was shortened by 1 base and J by 8 bases, with 9 bases between the two germline ends. CDR3 length: 13 residues. From germline, CDR1 is SGHVS and CDR2 FQNEAQ. The CDR3 DNA reads TGTGCCAGCAGCTTAGGGTTATGGGATGAGCAGTTCTTC. Translation: CASSLGLWDEQFF.

This sequence joins TRBV11-3 and TRBJ2-1; D tentatively reads TRBD1 or TRBD2 (5 bases each). The V and J ends lost 5 bases and 4 bases respectively, with 15 bases between them. The CDR3 is made up of 15 amino acids. CDR1 and CDR2 from the germline V gene are SGHNT and YENEEA. The CDR3 DNA is TGTGCCAGCAGCCCAGGGACCCTAAAGTACAATGAGCAGTTCTTC. As protein: CASSPGTLKYNEQFF.

The rearrangement joins TRBV28 to TRBJ2-4; 7 bases agree with TRBD1. Germline V CDR1 and CDR2: MDHEN, SYDVKM. This CDR3 is 12 amino acids long. Trimming at V came to 6 bases and at J to 7 bases, leaving 3 bases not matched to a gene. As DNA, the CDR3 is TGTGCCAGCAGGGGACAGTTTAACATTCAGTACTTC. Its protein product is CASRGQFNIQYF.

The CDR3 nucleotides read TGTGCCAGCAGCTTGGCCGGAGGTACCCCCTTGGAACCCCAGCATTTT. Translated, it gives CASSLAGGTPLEPQHF. The chain recombines TRBV5-6 with TRBJ1-5; the D is unclear. The V end lost 0 bases, the J end lost 10 bases, and 20 bases lay between the germline ends. CDR3 length: 16 residues. Germline assignment: CDR1 SGHDT and CDR2 YYEEEE.

This chain connects TRBV27 to TRBJ1-1, with D hard to call. V lost 2 bases to trimming and J lost 1 base, with 5 bases between them. This CDR3 region has 13 residues. Germline V gives CDR1 MNHEY, CDR2 SMNVEV (reference sequence). CDR3 loop: CASSLMRNTEAFF. The CDR3 region has the DNA TGTGCCAGCAGTTTAATGAGGAACACTGAAGCTTTCTTT.

The V gene is TRBV7-7, the J gene TRBJ1-1; D gene uncertain. Germline CDR1 SSHAT, CDR2 FNYEAQ (reference sequence). Trimming stripped 5 bases from V and 4 bases from J, with 11 bases between. The CDR3 is 13 residues long. Written as DNA, the CDR3 is TGTGCCAGCAGCCCCAACCCGGGCACTGAAGCTTTCTTT. Amino acids: CASSPNPGTEAFF.